The 28 T cell receptor beta chains in this list originate from one sample, sequenced in a study of T cells after yellow fever vaccination. TCRdb re-called the 5' RACE reads with MiXCR, one entry per CDR3 protein. The table records 150,000 to 200,000 distinct CDR3 sequences, approximately 6.2% of them present only once. This specimen was CD4+ T cells sorted from PBMCs, taken on the day of the first yellow fever vaccination. The receptors originated from a man younger than 35 who received the YFV17D yellow fever vaccine.

The genes are TRBV19 and TRBJ2-5; D call uncertain. This CDR3 region has 13 residues. Deletions cut 8 bases from V and 5 bases from J, with 15 bases between. CDR1 and CDR2 (germline): LNHDA, SQIVND (reference sequence). The CDR3 sequence: CASRPYSSETQYF. The DNA of the CDR3 is TGTGCCAGTCGTCCCTACTCGTCTGAGACCCAGTACTTC.

This clonotype was observed many times. The chain carries TRBV27 and TRBJ2-5, with D hard to call. Trimming removed 4 bases from V and 3 bases from J, with 21 bases in between. This CDR3 is 17 amino acids long. Germline V lookup: CDR1 MNHEY, CDR2 SMNVEV (reference sequence). CDR3: CASSSLSLWTEKETQYF. The CDR3 DNA follows: TGTGCCAGCAGTTCACTATCCCTGTGGACGGAAAAAGAGACCCAGTACTTC.

V and J are TRBV5-1 and TRBJ1-5, with D perhaps TRBD1 (6 bases). This CDR3 comprises 16 residues. The germline V and J ends were trimmed by 0 bases and 0 bases, with 10 bases remaining between them. Germline V gene lookup returns CDR1 SGHRS and CDR2 YFSETQ. This chain's CDR3 is CASSLGTDTSNQPQHF. Written as DNA, the CDR3 is TGCGCCAGCAGCTTGGGGACAGACACTAGCAATCAGCCCCAGCATTTT.

This clonotype was counted between two and nine times. The gene calls are TRBV5-4 and TRBJ2-2; 12 nucleotides line up with TRBD2. Germline lookup yields CDR1 SGHNT and CDR2 YYREEE (reference sequence). V was pared by 2 bases and J by 8 bases, with 1 base of the junction left unmatched. The CDR3 is 14 amino acids. DNA of the CDR3: TGTGCCAGCAGCTTCGGACTAGCGGGGGGGGAGCTGTTTTTT. It encodes CASSFGLAGGELFF. Combining the CDR3 with reference TRBV5-4 and TRBJ2-2 gives the whole variable domain ETGVTQSPTHLIKTRGQQVTLRCSSQSGHNTVSWYQQALGQGPQFIFQYYREEENGRGNFPPRFSGLQFPNYSSELNVNALELDDSALYLCASSFGLAGGELFFGEGSRLTVL.

This clonotype was detected many times. The chain employs TRBV20-1 and TRBJ1-2; D not certain. The germline CDR1 and CDR2 sequences are DFQATT and SNEGSKA (reference sequence). The CDR3 has 14 residues. Trimming cost V 0 bases and J 0 bases, with 8 bases left between them. The CDR3 DNA follows: TGCAGTGCTAGAGACAGGCCAGCTAACTATGGCTACACCTTC. This translates into CSARDRPANYGYTF.

This clonotype was observed many times. The rearrangement joins TRBV10-3 to TRBJ1-6; 8 bases align to TRBD1. Germline V lookup: CDR1 ENHRY, CDR2 SYGVKD. V lost 6 bases, J lost 7 bases, and 8 bases stayed unmatched. The CDR3 loop spans 15 amino acids. The CDR3 loop is CAISDSTGANSPLHF. As DNA, the CDR3 is TGTGCCATCAGCGATTCGACAGGGGCGAATTCACCCCTCCACTTT.

There are a few counts of this clonotype. The V call is TRBV5-1, the J call TRBJ2-2; 9 bases match TRBD1. With 5 bases clipped from V and 3 bases from J, the junction kept 11 bases outside the gene matches. This CDR3 has 17 residues. CDR1 SGHRS and CDR2 YFSETQ come from the germline V gene. The CDR3 nucleotides read TGCGCCAGCAGTTCCGGACAGGGGAGTTTGTACACCGGGGAGCTGTTTTTT. Its protein is CASSSGQGSLYTGELFF.

This clonotype was detected many times. The J gene is TRBJ2-5, the V gene TRBV14; D uncertain. The CDR3 loop spans 13 amino acids. V gave up 6 bases and J gave up 4 bases, with 12 bases separating them. The germline V gene has CDR1 SGHDN and CDR2 FVKESK. The CDR3 region is CASSRVARETQYF. CDR3 DNA sequence: TGTGCCAGCAGTCGAGTCGCGAGAGAGACCCAGTACTTC.

The table lists this clonotype with many counts. The rearrangement joins TRBV9 to TRBJ1-4; weak D call: TRBD1 (5 bases). The germline V gene encodes CDR1 SGDLS and CDR2 YYNGEE. V dropped 3 bases and J dropped 7 bases, with 13 bases sitting between them. This CDR3 has 14 amino acids. This chain's CDR3 is CASSAGPSGEKLFF. DNA of the CDR3: TGTGCCAGCAGCGCGGGACCCTCTGGTGAAAAACTGTTTTTT.

This clonotype was found many times. The chain carries TRBV5-1 and TRBJ2-3; the D is unclear. Germline V CDR1 and CDR2: SGHRS, YFSETQ. The V and J ends lost 0 bases and 4 bases respectively, with 9 bases between them. CDR3 size: 14 residues. Here the CDR3 reads CASSLEHRSDTQYF. For the CDR3, the DNA is TGCGCCAGCAGCTTGGAGCACAGATCAGATACGCAGTATTTT.

This sequence joins TRBV12-3 or TRBV12-4 and TRBJ1-1, with D unresolved. V shed 7 bases and J shed 3 bases, with 15 bases lying between them. The CDR3 extends over 14 amino acids. The CDR3 reads CASNFLGRYTEAFF. DNA for the CDR3: TGTGCCAGCAATTTTTTAGGGAGGTACACTGAAGCTTTCTTT.

The sample holds many counts of this clonotype. The V gene is TRBV5-1, the J gene TRBJ2-6; D uncertain. V was clipped by 6 bases and J by 0 bases, with 7 bases between them. In germline, CDR1 is SGHRS, CDR2 YFSETQ. CDR3 length: 14 amino acids. CDR3 in amino acids: CASNPISGANVLTF. Written as DNA, the CDR3 is TGCGCCAGCAACCCGATCTCTGGGGCCAACGTCCTGACTTTC.

The chain employs TRBV12-3 or TRBV12-4 and TRBJ2-5; TRBD1 might be the D (5 bases). CDR3 size: 14 residues. V was trimmed by 7 bases and J by 6 bases, leaving 18 bases between them. In DNA form, the CDR3 reads TGTGCCAGCACCCCGCACGCAGGGTTTCAGACCCAGTACTTC. Its protein product is CASTPHAGFQTQYF.

This chain joins TRBV5-1 and TRBJ2-1; weak D call: TRBD2 (6 bases). CDR1 is SGHRS and CDR2 is YFSETQ in the germline V gene. This CDR3 contains 17 residues. V lost 0 bases, J lost 0 bases, and 13 bases lay in between. The DNA for the CDR3 is TGCGCCAGCAGCTTGGTGTTTCGGGGGAGCTCCTACAATGAGCAGTTCTTC. This translates into CASSLVFRGSSYNEQFF.

The chain combines TRBV12-3 or TRBV12-4 with TRBJ1-2; D is unclear. The germline V and J ends were trimmed by 2 bases and 7 bases, with 5 bases remaining between them. The CDR3 spans 11 residues. CDR3 in DNA: TGTGCCAGCAGTTTACGTGTTGGCTACACCTTC. As protein: CASSLRVGYTF.

This clonotype showed up just a few times. J is TRBJ2-1 and V is TRBV7-2, with D uncertain. Germline V CDR1 and CDR2: SGHTA, FQGNSA. The V end was cut by 5 bases, the J end by 5 bases, with 13 bases between. The CDR3 contains 14 residues. CDR3 amino acids: CASSPRNTDNEQFF. As DNA, the CDR3 is TGTGCCAGCAGCCCCAGGAACACAGACAATGAGCAGTTCTTC. The full variable domain, in which reference TRBV7-2 and TRBJ2-1 provide the parts outside the CDR3, is GAGVSQSPSNKVTEKGKDVELRCDPISGHTALYWYRQSLGQGLEFLIYFQGNSAPDKSGLPSDRFSAERTGGSVSTLTIQRTQQEDSAVYLCASSPRNTDNEQFFGPGTRLTVL.

The J gene is TRBJ1-2, the V gene TRBV7-2; D possibly corresponds to TRBD1 (5 bases). Trimming removed 5 bases from V and 8 bases from J, with 15 bases in between. The germline V gene encodes CDR1 SGHTA and CDR2 FQGNSA. The CDR3 totals 13 residues. In DNA, the CDR3 is TGTGCCAGCAGCCCCCCGGGGGGACGGGGCTACACCTTC. Translation gives CASSPPGGRGYTF.

CDR3 nucleotides: TGTGCCAGTAGTATTCGGGGGCCTCAGCCCCAGCATTTT. This translates into CASSIRGPQPQHF. The rearrangement joins TRBV19 to TRBJ1-5; D possibly corresponds to TRBD1 (6 bases). Between the trimmed V and J ends, which lost 3 bases and 6 bases, there was a span of 9 bases. This CDR3 has 13 residues. Germline V gene lookup returns CDR1 LNHDA and CDR2 SQIVND (reference sequence). Full variable domain (missing parts from reference TRBV19 and TRBJ1-5): DGGITQSPKYLFRKEGQNVTLSCEQNLNHDAMYWYRQDPGQGLRLIYYSQIVNDFQKGDIAEGYSVSREKKESFPLTVTSAQKNPTAFYLCASSIRGPQPQHFGDGTRLSIL.

V is TRBV4-3 and J is TRBJ1-1, with D perhaps matching TRBD1 (5 bases). The V and J ends lost 0 bases and 6 bases respectively, with 17 bases between them. CDR1 and CDR2 (germline): LGHNA, YSLEER. The CDR3 has 16 residues. Here the CDR3 reads CASSQDPRARGPEAFF. In nucleotides, the CDR3 is TGCGCCAGCAGCCAAGATCCCCGGGCCCGGGGCCCTGAAGCTTTCTTT.

In DNA, the CDR3 is TGTGCCACCAGCATGTCCCCGAACACCGGGGAGCTGTTTTTT. Its translation is CATSMSPNTGELFF. The chain uses TRBV15 and TRBJ2-2; D ambiguous. CDR1 LNHNV and CDR2 YYDKDF come from the germline V gene (reference sequence). The CDR3 runs to 14 residues. V was shortened by 4 bases and J by 0 bases, with 6 bases between the two germline ends.

This clonotype was seen repeatedly, ten times or more. The rearrangement uses TRBV18 and TRBJ1-5; possible D gene TRBD1, 5 bases. The V gene's germline CDR1 is KGHSH and CDR2 LQKENI. Trimming left V 4 bases short and J 5 bases short, with 9 bases between. The length of the CDR3 is 13 residues. CDR3 nucleotide sequence: TGTGCCAGCTCACGGGGGTCTCATCAGCCCCAGCATTTT. This codes for CASSRGSHQPQHF.

This chain joins TRBV6-5 and TRBJ1-4; D not resolved. The ends were cut back, 2 bases at V and 6 bases at J, with 10 bases in the middle. CDR1 is MNHEY and CDR2 is SVGAGI in the germline V gene. The CDR3 length is 14 residues. CDR3 in amino acids: CASSYQLRDEKLFF. The DNA for the CDR3 is TGTGCCAGCAGTTACCAGCTTAGAGATGAAAAACTGTTTTTT.

This clonotype was detected ten times or more. This chain connects TRBV5-1 to TRBJ2-7, with D perhaps matching TRBD2 (7 bases). The germline V gene encodes CDR1 SGHRS and CDR2 YFSETQ. The CDR3 has 17 residues. V shed 0 bases and J shed 2 bases, with 18 bases lying between them. The CDR3 is CASSLVGRGDLTYEQYV. CDR3 coding DNA: TGCGCCAGCAGCTTGGTAGGGAGGGGGGACCTTACCTACGAGCAGTACGTC.

This chain connects TRBV5-4 to TRBJ2-5; no reliable D call. The V gene's germline CDR1 is SGHNT and CDR2 YYREEE (reference sequence). Trimming took 5 bases from V and 4 from J, leaving 15 bases between them. CDR3 length: 14 amino acids. The CDR3 reads CASRVDPGRETQYF. CDR3 DNA sequence: TGTGCCAGCAGGGTGGACCCCGGACGAGAGACCCAGTACTTC.

This clonotype was picked up many times. The rearrangement uses TRBV2 and TRBJ2-7; D unresolved. This CDR3 has 14 amino acids. CDR1 is SNHLY, CDR2 FYNNEI, per germline. V lost 7 bases, J lost 0 bases, and 13 bases lay in between. In DNA, the CDR3 is TGTGCCAGCACCCTCCGTTTCCTCTCCTACGAGCAGTACGTC. Translation: CASTLRFLSYEQYV.

This clonotype was picked up a small number of times. V and J are TRBV4-3 and TRBJ2-1, with a weak D call TRBD1 (6 bases). This CDR3 has 15 amino acids. The germline V gene encodes CDR1 LGHNA and CDR2 YSLEER. V lost 1 base to trimming and J lost 3 bases, with 10 bases between them. CDR3 nucleotides: TGCGCCAGCAGCCAAGGGGCAGGGGTCTACAATGAGCAGTTCTTC. Its protein is CASSQGAGVYNEQFF.

V and J are TRBV5-1 and TRBJ1-3; D possibly corresponds to TRBD1 (5 bases). The germline V and J ends were trimmed by 0 bases and 5 bases, with 15 bases remaining between them. Per the germline V gene, CDR1 is SGHRS and CDR2 is YFSETQ. This CDR3 spans 16 amino acids. In nucleotides, the CDR3 is TGCGCCAGCAGCTTGGGGGGAACAGGATCGAGAAACACCATATATTTT. This gives the protein CASSLGGTGSRNTIYF.

This clonotype came up many times. J is TRBJ2-5 and V is TRBV4-1; D is uncertain. The CDR3 has 15 amino acids. V was clipped by 2 bases and J by 1 base, with 11 bases between them. The germline gives CDR1 MGHRA, CDR2 YSYEKL. The CDR3 reads CASSQYQVVQETQYF. CDR3 coding DNA: TGCGCCAGCAGCCAATATCAGGTTGTCCAAGAGACCCAGTACTTC.